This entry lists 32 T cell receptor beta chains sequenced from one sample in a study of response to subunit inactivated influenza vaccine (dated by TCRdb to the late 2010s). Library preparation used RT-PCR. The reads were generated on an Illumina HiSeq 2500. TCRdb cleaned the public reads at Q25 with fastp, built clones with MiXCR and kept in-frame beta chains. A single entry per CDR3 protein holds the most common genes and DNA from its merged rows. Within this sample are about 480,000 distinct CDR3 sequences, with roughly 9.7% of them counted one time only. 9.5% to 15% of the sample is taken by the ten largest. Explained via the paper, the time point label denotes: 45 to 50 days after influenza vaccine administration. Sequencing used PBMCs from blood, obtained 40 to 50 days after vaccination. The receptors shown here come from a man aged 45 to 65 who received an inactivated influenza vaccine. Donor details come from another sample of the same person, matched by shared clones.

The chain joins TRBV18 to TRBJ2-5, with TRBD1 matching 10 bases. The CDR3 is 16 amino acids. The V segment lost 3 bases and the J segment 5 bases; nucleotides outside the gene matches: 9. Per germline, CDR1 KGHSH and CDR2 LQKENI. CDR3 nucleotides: TGTGCCAGCTCACCGCCGGGACAGGGGCGCGGGGAGACCCAGTACTTC. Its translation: CASSPPGQGRGETQYF.

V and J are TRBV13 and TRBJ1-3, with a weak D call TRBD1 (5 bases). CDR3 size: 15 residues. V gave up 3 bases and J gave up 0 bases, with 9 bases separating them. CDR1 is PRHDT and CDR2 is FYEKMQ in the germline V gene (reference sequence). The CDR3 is CASSFGGSSGNTIYF. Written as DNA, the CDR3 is TGTGCCAGCAGCTTCGGGGGAAGCTCTGGAAACACCATATATTTT.

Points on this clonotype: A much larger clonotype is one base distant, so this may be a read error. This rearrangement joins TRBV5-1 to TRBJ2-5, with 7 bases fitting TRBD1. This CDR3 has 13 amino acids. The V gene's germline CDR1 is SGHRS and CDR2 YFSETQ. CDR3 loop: CDSRGTAQETQYF. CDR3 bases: TGCGACAGCAGGGGGACAGCCCAAGAGACCCAGTACTTC.

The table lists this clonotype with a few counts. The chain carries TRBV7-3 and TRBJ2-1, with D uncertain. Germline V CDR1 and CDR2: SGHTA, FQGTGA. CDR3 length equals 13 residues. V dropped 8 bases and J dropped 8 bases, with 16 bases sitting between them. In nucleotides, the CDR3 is TGTGCCAGCCGGACGGAACCTGGCGATGAGCAGTTCTTC. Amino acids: CASRTEPGDEQFF.

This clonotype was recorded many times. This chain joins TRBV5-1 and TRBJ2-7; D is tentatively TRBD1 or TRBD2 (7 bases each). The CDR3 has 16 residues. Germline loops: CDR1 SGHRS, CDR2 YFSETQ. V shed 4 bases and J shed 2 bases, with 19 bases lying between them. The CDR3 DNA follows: TGCGCCAGCAGCCCGCAGGGGGGGACAGCAACCTACGAGCAGTACTTC. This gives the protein CASSPQGGTATYEQYF. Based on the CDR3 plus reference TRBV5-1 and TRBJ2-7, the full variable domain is KAGVTQTPRYLIKTRGQQVTLSCSPISGHRSVSWYQQTPGQGLQFLFEYFSETQRNKGNFPGRFSGRQFSNSRSEMNVSTLELGDSALYLCASSPQGGTATYEQYFGPGTRLTVT.

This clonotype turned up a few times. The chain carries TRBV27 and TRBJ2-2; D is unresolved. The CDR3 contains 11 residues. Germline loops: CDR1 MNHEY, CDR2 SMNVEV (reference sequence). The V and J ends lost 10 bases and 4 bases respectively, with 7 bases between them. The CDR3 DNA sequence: TGTGCCATCCCTAGCACCGGGGAGCTGTTTTTT. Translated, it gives CAIPSTGELFF.

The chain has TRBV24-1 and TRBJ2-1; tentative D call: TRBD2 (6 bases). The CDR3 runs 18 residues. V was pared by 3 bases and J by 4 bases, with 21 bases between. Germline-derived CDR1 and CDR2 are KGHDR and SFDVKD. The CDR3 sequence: CATSDGLWAGIRYNEQFF. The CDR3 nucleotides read TGTGCCACCAGTGATGGGCTCTGGGCGGGGATCCGATACAATGAGCAGTTCTTC.

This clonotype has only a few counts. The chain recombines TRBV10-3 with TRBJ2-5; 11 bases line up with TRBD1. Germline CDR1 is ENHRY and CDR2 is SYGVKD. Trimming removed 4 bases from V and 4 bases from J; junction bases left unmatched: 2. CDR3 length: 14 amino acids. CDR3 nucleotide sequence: TGTGCCATCAGTGTGGACAGGGGGCGAGAGACCCAGTACTTC. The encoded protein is CAISVDRGRETQYF.

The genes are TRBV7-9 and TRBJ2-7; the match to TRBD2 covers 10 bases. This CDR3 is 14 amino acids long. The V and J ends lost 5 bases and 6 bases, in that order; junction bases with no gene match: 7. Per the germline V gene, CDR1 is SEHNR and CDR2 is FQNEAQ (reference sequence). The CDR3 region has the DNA TGTGCCAGCAGCCTCAGCGGGAGGGCGGTCGAGCAGTACTTC. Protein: CASSLSGRAVEQYF.

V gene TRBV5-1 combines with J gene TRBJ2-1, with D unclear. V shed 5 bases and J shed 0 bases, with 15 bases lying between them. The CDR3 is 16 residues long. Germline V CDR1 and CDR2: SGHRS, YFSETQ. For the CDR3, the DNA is TGCGCCAGCAGTTACAGACCCGCAAGCTCCTACAATGAGCAGTTCTTC. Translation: CASSYRPASSYNEQFF. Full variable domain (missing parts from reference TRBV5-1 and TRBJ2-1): KAGVTQTPRYLIKTRGQQVTLSCSPISGHRSVSWYQQTPGQGLQFLFEYFSETQRNKGNFPGRFSGRQFSNSRSEMNVSTLELGDSALYLCASSYRPASSYNEQFFGPGTRLTVL.

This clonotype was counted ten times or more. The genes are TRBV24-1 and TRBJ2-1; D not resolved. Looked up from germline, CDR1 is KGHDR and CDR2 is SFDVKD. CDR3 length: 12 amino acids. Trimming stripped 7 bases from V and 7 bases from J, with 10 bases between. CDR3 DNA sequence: TGTGCCACCAGCCCCGGACGGAATGAGCAGTTCTTC. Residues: CATSPGRNEQFF.

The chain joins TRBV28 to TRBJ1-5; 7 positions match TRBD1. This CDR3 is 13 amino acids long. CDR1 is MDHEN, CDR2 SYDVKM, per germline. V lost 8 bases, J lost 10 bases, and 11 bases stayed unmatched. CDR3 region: CASAPGQRSPQHF. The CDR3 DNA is TGTGCCAGCGCGCCGGGACAGAGAAGCCCCCAGCATTTT.

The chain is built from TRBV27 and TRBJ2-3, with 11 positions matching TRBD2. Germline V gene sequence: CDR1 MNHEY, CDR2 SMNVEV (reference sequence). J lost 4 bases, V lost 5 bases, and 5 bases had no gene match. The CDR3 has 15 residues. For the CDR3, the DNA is TGTGCCAGCAGTGTCGGGACTAGCGGCTCAGATACGCAGTATTTT. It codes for CASSVGTSGSDTQYF.

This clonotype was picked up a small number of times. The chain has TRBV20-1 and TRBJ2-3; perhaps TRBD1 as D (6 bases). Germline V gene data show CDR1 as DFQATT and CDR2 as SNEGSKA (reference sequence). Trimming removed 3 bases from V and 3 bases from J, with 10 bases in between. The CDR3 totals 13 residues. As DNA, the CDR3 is TGCAGTGCTAGGGGGGCCTATACAGATACGCAGTATTTT. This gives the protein CSARGAYTDTQYF.

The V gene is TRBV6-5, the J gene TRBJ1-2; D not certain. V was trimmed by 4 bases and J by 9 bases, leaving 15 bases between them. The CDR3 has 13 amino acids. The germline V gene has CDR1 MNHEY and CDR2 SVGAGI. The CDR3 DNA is TGTGCCAGCAGTTGGGCGGGAGAGGCAAGCTACACCTTC. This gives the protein CASSWAGEASYTF.

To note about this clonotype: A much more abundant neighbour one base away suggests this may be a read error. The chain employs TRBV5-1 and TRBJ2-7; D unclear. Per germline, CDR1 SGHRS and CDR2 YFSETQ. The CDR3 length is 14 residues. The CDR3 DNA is TGCGCCTGCAGCTTGGGTGACAACTCCTACGAGCAGTACTTC. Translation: CACSLGDNSYEQYF. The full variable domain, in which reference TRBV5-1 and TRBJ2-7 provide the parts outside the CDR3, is KAGVTQTPRYLIKTRGQQVTLSCSPISGHRSVSWYQQTPGQGLQFLFEYFSETQRNKGNFPGRFSGRQFSNSRSEMNVSTLELGDSALYLCACSLGDNSYEQYFGPGTRLTVT.

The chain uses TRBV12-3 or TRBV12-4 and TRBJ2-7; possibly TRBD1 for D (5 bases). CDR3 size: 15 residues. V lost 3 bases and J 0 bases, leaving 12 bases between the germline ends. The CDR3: CASSFNRMSSYEQYF. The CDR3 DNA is TGTGCCAGCAGTTTTAACAGGATGAGCTCCTACGAGCAGTACTTC.

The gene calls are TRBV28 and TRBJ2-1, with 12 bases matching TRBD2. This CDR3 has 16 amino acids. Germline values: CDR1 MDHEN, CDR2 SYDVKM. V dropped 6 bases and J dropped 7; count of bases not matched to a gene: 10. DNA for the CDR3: TGTGCCAGCAGCCTCAGACTAGCGGGAGACTGGAATGAGCAGTTCTTC. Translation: CASSLRLAGDWNEQFF. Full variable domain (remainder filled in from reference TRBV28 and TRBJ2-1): DVKVTQSSRYLVKRTGEKVFLECVQDMDHENMFWYRQDPGLGLRLIYFSYDVKMKEKGDIPEGYSVSREKKERFSLILESASTNQTSMYLCASSLRLAGDWNEQFFGPGTRLTVL.

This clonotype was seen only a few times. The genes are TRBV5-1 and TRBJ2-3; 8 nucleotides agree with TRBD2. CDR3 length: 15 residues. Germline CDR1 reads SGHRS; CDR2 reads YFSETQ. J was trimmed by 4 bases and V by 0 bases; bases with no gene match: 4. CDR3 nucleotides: TGCGCCAGCAGCTTGGAAGCGGGAGCTCCAGATACGCAGTATTTT. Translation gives CASSLEAGAPDTQYF.

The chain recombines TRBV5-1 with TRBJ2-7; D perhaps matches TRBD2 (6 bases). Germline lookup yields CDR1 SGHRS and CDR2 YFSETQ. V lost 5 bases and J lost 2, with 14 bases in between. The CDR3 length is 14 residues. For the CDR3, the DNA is TGCGCCAGCAGGGGCGGGACTTATACCTACGAGCAGTACTTC. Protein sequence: CASRGGTYTYEQYF. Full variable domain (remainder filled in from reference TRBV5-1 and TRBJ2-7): KAGVTQTPRYLIKTRGQQVTLSCSPISGHRSVSWYQQTPGQGLQFLFEYFSETQRNKGNFPGRFSGRQFSNSRSEMNVSTLELGDSALYLCASRGGTYTYEQYFGPGTRLTVT.

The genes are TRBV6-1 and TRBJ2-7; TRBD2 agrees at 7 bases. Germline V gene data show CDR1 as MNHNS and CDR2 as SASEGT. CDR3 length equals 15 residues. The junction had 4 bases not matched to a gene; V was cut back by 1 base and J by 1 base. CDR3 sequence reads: CASSEDTSASYEQYF. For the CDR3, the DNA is TGTGCCAGCAGTGAAGATACTAGCGCTTCCTACGAGCAGTACTTC.

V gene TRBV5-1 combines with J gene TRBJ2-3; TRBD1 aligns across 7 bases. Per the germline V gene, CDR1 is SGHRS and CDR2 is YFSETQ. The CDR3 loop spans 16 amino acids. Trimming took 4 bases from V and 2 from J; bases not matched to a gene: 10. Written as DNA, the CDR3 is TGCGCCAGCAGCGTTAAAACCGGGACAGCCACAGATACGCAGTATTTT. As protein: CASSVKTGTATDTQYF.

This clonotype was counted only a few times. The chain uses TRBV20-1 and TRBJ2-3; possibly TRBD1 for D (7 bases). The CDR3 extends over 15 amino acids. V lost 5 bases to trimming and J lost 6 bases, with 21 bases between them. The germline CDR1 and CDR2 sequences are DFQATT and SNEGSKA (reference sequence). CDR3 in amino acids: CSALIPTGRMDTQYF. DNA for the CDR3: TGCAGTGCTCTGATCCCGACAGGGAGGATGGATACGCAGTATTTT.

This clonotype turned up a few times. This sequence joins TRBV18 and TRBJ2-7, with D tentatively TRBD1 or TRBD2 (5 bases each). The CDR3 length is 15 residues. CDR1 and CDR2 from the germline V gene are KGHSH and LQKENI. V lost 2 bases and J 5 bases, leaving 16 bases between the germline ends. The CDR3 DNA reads TGTGCCAGCTCACCAGGGACCGTTCGTCCCCACGAGCAGTACTTC. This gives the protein CASSPGTVRPHEQYF.

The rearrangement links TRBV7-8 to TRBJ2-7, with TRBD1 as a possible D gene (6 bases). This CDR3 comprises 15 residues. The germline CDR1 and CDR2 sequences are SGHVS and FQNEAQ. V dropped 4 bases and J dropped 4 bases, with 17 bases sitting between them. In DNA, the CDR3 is TGTGCCAGCAGCTCCCCGGGGACATTAAGATACGAGCAGTACTTC. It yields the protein CASSSPGTLRYEQYF.

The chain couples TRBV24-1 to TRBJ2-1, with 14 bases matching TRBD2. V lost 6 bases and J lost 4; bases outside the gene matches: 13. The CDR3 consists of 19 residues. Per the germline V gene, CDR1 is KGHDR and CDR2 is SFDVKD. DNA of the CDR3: TGTGCCACCAGTCTCGGGACTAGCGGGAGTCCCATCCATTACAATGAGCAGTTCTTC. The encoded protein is CATSLGTSGSPIHYNEQFF.

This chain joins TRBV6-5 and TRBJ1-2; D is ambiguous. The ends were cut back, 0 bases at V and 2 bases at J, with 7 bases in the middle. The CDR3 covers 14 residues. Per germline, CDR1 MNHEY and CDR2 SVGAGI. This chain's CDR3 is CASSYSVQNYGYTF. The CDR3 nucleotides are TGTGCCAGCAGTTACTCGGTACAGAACTATGGCTACACCTTC.

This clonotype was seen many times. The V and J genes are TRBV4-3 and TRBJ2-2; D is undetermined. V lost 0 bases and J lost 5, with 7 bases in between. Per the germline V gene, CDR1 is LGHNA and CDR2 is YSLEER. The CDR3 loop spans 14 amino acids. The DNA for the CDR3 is TGCGCCAGCAGCCAAGAAGGTGGGACCGGGGAGCTGTTTTTT. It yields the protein CASSQEGGTGELFF.

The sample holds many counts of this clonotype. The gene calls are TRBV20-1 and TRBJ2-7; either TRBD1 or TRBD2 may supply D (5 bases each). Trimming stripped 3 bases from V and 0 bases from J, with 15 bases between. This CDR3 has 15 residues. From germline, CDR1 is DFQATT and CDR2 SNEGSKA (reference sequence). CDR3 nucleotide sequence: TGCAGTGCTAGGGGACGCCCGCTCCCCTCCTACGAGCAGTACTTC. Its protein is CSARGRPLPSYEQYF.

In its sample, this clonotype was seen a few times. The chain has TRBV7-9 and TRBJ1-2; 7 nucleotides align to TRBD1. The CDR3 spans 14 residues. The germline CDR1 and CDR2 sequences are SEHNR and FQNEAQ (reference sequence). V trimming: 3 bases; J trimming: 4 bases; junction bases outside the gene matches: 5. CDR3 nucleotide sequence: TGTGCCAGCAGCTTGTTAGGGGGCGGCTATGGCTACACCTTC. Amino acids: CASSLLGGGYGYTF.

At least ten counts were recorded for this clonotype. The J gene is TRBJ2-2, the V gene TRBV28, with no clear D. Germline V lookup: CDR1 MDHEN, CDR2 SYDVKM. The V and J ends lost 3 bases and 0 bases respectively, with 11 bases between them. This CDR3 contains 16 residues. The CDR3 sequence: CASSFPWTANTGELFF. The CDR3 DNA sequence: TGTGCCAGCAGTTTCCCATGGACGGCGAACACCGGGGAGCTGTTTTTT.

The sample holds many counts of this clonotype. The CDR3 nucleotides read TGCAGTGCCCCCGTACGGCAAAATGAAAAACTGTTTTTT. Protein: CSAPVRQNEKLFF. This sequence joins TRBV20-1 and TRBJ1-4; D unresolved. Germline V gives CDR1 DFQATT, CDR2 SNEGSKA (reference sequence). The length of the CDR3 is 13 residues. V was clipped by 6 bases and J by 5 bases, with 13 bases between them.